Listed below are T cell receptor beta chains from one sample, sequenced in a study of vaccination effects on CD4 cells after COVID-19. These receptors lack a known antigen. Generated by immunoSEQ multiplex PCR, the TCRdb table keeps only in-frame clones and is missing some. In the table there are 30,000 to 40,000 clones, roughly 73% of which are singletons. This sample comprised CD4+ T cells from PBMCs cultured with HCoV-OC43 spike peptides, obtained before COVID-19 vaccination. All receptors derive from a human donor who received a COVID-19 vaccine. The CDR3 runs from the conserved cysteine through the conserved F or W. The D gene is left open where the match is weak. Size is omitted from some rows. Given values are once, few, many or a class for expanded clones.

>TRBJ2-3|TRBV6-2/TRBV6-3|-|-
TGTGCCAGCAGTTACTCGGGCACAGATACGCAGTATTTT
CASSYSGTDTQYF
>TRBJ1-1|TRBV18|-|once
TGTGCCAGCTCACTAAGGGACCTCGGGGGATCGAACACTGAAGCTTTCTTT
CASSLRDLGGSNTEAFF
>TRBJ1-4|TRBV14|-|-
TGTGCCAGCAGCCAATCAAGGGACAATAATGAAAAACTGTTTTTT
CASSQSRDNNEKLFF
>TRBJ2-1|TRBV3-1/TRBV3-2|-|-
TGTGCCGCCCAGGCCAGGGGTCGGGGGGAGGGCCGATCCGGTGAGCAGTTCTTC
CAAQARGRGEGRSGEQFF
>TRBJ1-1|TRBV9|-|-
TGTGCCAGCACGGGATGGGGCACTGAAGCTTTCTTT
CASTGWGTEAFF
>TRBJ2-3|TRBV7-2|-|-
TGTGCCAGCACCACGAGAGGTGTAGATACGCAGTATTTT
CASTTRGVDTQYF
>TRBJ2-7|TRBV3-1/TRBV3-2|-|-
TGTGCCAGCAGGGGGCCCGGCGAGCAGTACTTC
CASRGPGEQYF
>TRBJ1-5|TRBV7-8|TRBD1|-
TGTGCCAGCAGCTTAAAAGGGTCCAGGGGGCCGATTTATAGCAATCAGCCCCAGCATTTT
CASSLKGSRGPIYSNQPQHF
>TRBJ1-2|TRBV5-4|TRBD1|-
TGTGCCAGCAGCTTCGAGACAGGGGCGGTCGTCTTC
CASSFETGAVVF
>TRBJ2-5|TRBV5-1|-|once
TGCGCCAGCAGCTTGGGGGGTCGGGAGACCCAGTACTTC
CASSLGGRETQYF
>TRBJ1-6|TRBV6-1|-|-
TGTGCCAGCAGTGAAGTCTTGACAGGTCACCTACGGAATTCACCCCTCCACTTT
CASSEVLTGHLRNSPLHF
>TRBJ1-5|TRBV30|-|-
TGTGCCTGGAGTGACCAGGGCTCCCAGCCCCAGCATTTT
CAWSDQGSQPQHF
>TRBJ1-1|TRBV7-2|TRBD1|-
TGTGCCAGCAGCTTAGCGGGGGAGACAGGGTCTGAAGCTTTCTTT
CASSLAGETGSEAFF
>TRBJ2-2|TRBV5-6|-|-
TGTGCCAGCAGCTCGGAACCGGGAACCGGGGAGCTGTTTTTT
CASSSEPGTGELFF
>TRBJ1-5|TRBV5-1|TRBD1|-
TGCGCCAGCAGCTTGGGCGGGACAGGGGGCGGACAGCCCCAGCATTTT
CASSLGGTGGGQPQHF
>TRBJ2-3|TRBV5-1|TRBD2|-
TGCGCCAGCAGCCCGCCTAGCGGGAGAGGAGATACGCAGTATTTT
CASSPPSGRGDTQYF
>TRBJ2-7|TRBV28|-|-
TGTGCCAGCACCCCCCCGGGGCGTGGGGACTACGAGCAGTACTTC
CASTPPGRGDYEQYF
>TRBJ1-1|TRBV19|-|-
TGTGCCAGTAGTCGGAAGGGCGACACTGAAGCTTTCTTT
CASSRKGDTEAFF
>TRBJ2-7|TRBV7-2|-|-
TGTGCCAGCAGCTTAGGGGGGCAACCCTCCTACGAGCAGTACTTC
CASSLGGQPSYEQYF
>TRBJ2-7|TRBV4-1|-|-
TGCGCCAGCAGCTCCAAGATTATAGGGCCCCCCTACGAGCAGTACTTC
CASSSKIIGPPYEQYF
>TRBJ2-5|TRBV7-6|TRBD2|-
TGTGCCAGCAGCTTAGTGGTTAGCGGGAGTAGGGAGACCCAGTACTTC
CASSLVVSGSRETQYF
>TRBJ2-1|TRBV11-2|-|-
TGTGCCAGCCGCCTCCGGGACACCTTCAATGAGCAGTTCTTC
CASRLRDTFNEQFF
>TRBJ1-4|TRBV7-8|-|few
TGTGCCAGCAGCTTAGGGGCGGGAGGGGCTAATGAAAAACTGTTTTTT
CASSLGAGGANEKLFF
>TRBJ1-4|TRBV30|-|-
TGTGCCTGGAGTGTTGGGGGAACTAATGAAAAACTGTTTTTT
CAWSVGGTNEKLFF
>TRBJ1-2|TRBV28|-|few
TGTGCCAGCAGTTTGGGGACAACTAACTATGGCTACACCTTC
CASSLGTTNYGYTF
>TRBJ1-2|TRBV9|-|-
TGTGCCAGCAGCGGCCCCGCGAGTACAGGGTATGGCTACACCTTC
CASSGPASTGYGYTF
>TRBJ1-2|TRBV25-1|TRBD1|few
TGTGCCAGCAGTGGCCGGGACAGGGGGCCCAGCTACTATGGCTACACCTTC
CASSGRDRGPSYYGYTF
>TRBJ1-5|TRBV7-2|-|-
TGTGCCAGCAGCTTAGTACTGGCCAATCAGCCCCAGCATTTT
CASSLVLANQPQHF
>TRBJ1-1|TRBV5-1|-|once
TGCGCCAGCAGCTTGGCCGTCCGGGGGTCGTTCACTGAAGCTTTCTTT
CASSLAVRGSFTEAFF
>TRBJ1-1|TRBV5-6|-|-
TGTGCCAGTCACCTCTACAGCGTCGGCACTGAAGCTTTCTTT
CASHLYSVGTEAFF
>TRBJ2-7|TRBV20-1|-|-
TGCAGTGCGGGGATAGGGGAGCAGTACTTC
CSAGIGEQYF
>TRBJ1-1|TRBV4-3|-|-
TGCGCCAGCAGCCAAGCTCTTACGGCTGGAGGCACTGAAGCTTTCTTT
CASSQALTAGGTEAFF
>TRBJ2-7|TRBV29-1|-|once
TGCAGCGTTGGAGGGTGGGCAGGTCGAGGCGAGCAGTACTTC
CSVGGWAGRGEQYF
>TRBJ2-5|TRBV11-2|-|-
TGTGCCAGCAGCTTAAATCGGCCTCAAGAGACCCAGTACTTC
CASSLNRPQETQYF
>TRBJ1-1|TRBV27|TRBD1|-
TGTGCCAGGGACAGGACAGGGTTTCGAGCTTTCTTT
CARDRTGFRAFF
>TRBJ1-1|TRBV12-5|-|-
TGTGCTAGTGGGCAGGGTAGGGGGGTGAACACTGAAGCTTTCTTT
CASGQGRGVNTEAFF
>TRBJ2-7|TRBV7-9|-|-
TGTGCCAGCAGCTTAGGTAGAAAGGGACCTGACTTGGAGCAGTACTTC
CASSLGRKGPDLEQYF
>TRBJ2-7|TRBV7-2|-|-
TGTGCCAGCAGCTTAGGGCTAGTGAACTCCTACGAGCAGTACTTC
CASSLGLVNSYEQYF
>TRBJ1-1|TRBV2|-|-
TGTGCCAGCTGTCGGACAGAAGCCTCTGAAGCTTTCTTT
CASCRTEASEAFF
>TRBJ1-4|TRBV5-6|-|-
TGTGCCAGCACCTCCTTATTGGTGCGGGGGGATGAAAAACTGTTTTTT
CASTSLLVRGDEKLFF
>TRBJ1-5|TRBV10-3|TRBD1|once
TGTGCCATCAGTCGACAGGGGGAGAATCAGCCCCAGCATTTT
CAISRQGENQPQHF
>TRBJ1-3|TRBV4-1|TRBD1|-
TGCGCCAGCAGCCCAAACCCGACAGGGGGCTCTGGAAACACCATATATTTT
CASSPNPTGGSGNTIYF
>TRBJ1-2|TRBV4-1|-|-
TGCGCCAGCAGCCGTGATGTGGGTTCGGGCTACACCTTC
CASSRDVGSGYTF
>TRBJ2-7|TRBV6-2/TRBV6-3|-|-
TGTGCCAGCAGTTACTCGTCGCGGGGCCCGCCTCGGGAGCAGTACTTC
CASSYSSRGPPREQYF
>TRBJ2-1|TRBV3-1/TRBV3-2|TRBD2|-
TGTGCCAGCAGCCCCCCCCGAGGACTAGCGGGAACCACCTACAATGAGCAGTTCTTC
CASSPPRGLAGTTYNEQFF
>TRBJ2-5|TRBV18|-|-
TGTGCCAGCTCACCAAGTAGGGAGACCCAGTACTTC
CASSPSRETQYF
>TRBJ2-3|TRBV4-2|-|-
TGTGCCAGCAGCCAAATGGGGGGGGGCCCCACAGATACGCAGTATTTT
CASSQMGGGPTDTQYF
>TRBJ2-1|TRBV13|TRBD2|-
TGTGCCAGCAGCGTGAGACGACTAAGGCTAGCGGGAGTAGTCTACAATGAGCAGTTCTTC
CASSVRRLRLAGVVYNEQFF
>TRBJ2-2|TRBV11-3|TRBD1|-
TGTGCCAGCAGCTCCAGGGGGTCCGGGGAGCTGTTTTTT
CASSSRGSGELFF
>TRBJ1-5|TRBV2|TRBD1|few
TGTGCCAGCAGTGAAATGCAGGGGGCGAGTCAGCCCCAGCATTTT
CASSEMQGASQPQHF
>TRBJ2-7|TRBV27|TRBD1|-
TGTGCCAGCAGTTTAAGGGGGCAAGTGTCCTACGAGCAGTACTTC
CASSLRGQVSYEQYF
>TRBJ2-5|TRBV15|TRBD2|-
TGTGCCACCAGGGGGACTAGCGGGATTGAGACCCAGTACTTC
CATRGTSGIETQYF
>TRBJ1-1|TRBV21-1|-|-
TGTGCCAGCTTCTATAATCTCAGCCGGGCTGAGACTGAAGCTTTCTTT
CASFYNLSRAETEAFF
>TRBJ1-1|TRBV12-3/TRBV12-4|-|once
TGTGCCAGCAGTTGGGGGCAGGGACCTAAAGCTTTCTTT
CASSWGQGPKAFF
>TRBJ2-3|TRBV7-2|-|-
TGTGCCAGCAGCTTAGTGCAAGGGACAGATACGCAGTATTTT
CASSLVQGTDTQYF
>TRBJ2-5|TRBV5-6|-|-
TGTGCCAGCAGCTTAGTCGGTCTAGAAACGTCGGAGACCCAGTACTTC
CASSLVGLETSETQYF
>TRBJ1-1|TRBV7-6|TRBD1|few
TGTGCCAGCAGCTTAGGGGACAGGGTGAACACTGAAGCTTTCTTT
CASSLGDRVNTEAFF
>TRBJ1-4|TRBV6-4|TRBD1|-
TGTGCCAGCAGTTTCGACAGGGAAAGTGAAAAACTGTTTTTT
CASSFDRESEKLFF